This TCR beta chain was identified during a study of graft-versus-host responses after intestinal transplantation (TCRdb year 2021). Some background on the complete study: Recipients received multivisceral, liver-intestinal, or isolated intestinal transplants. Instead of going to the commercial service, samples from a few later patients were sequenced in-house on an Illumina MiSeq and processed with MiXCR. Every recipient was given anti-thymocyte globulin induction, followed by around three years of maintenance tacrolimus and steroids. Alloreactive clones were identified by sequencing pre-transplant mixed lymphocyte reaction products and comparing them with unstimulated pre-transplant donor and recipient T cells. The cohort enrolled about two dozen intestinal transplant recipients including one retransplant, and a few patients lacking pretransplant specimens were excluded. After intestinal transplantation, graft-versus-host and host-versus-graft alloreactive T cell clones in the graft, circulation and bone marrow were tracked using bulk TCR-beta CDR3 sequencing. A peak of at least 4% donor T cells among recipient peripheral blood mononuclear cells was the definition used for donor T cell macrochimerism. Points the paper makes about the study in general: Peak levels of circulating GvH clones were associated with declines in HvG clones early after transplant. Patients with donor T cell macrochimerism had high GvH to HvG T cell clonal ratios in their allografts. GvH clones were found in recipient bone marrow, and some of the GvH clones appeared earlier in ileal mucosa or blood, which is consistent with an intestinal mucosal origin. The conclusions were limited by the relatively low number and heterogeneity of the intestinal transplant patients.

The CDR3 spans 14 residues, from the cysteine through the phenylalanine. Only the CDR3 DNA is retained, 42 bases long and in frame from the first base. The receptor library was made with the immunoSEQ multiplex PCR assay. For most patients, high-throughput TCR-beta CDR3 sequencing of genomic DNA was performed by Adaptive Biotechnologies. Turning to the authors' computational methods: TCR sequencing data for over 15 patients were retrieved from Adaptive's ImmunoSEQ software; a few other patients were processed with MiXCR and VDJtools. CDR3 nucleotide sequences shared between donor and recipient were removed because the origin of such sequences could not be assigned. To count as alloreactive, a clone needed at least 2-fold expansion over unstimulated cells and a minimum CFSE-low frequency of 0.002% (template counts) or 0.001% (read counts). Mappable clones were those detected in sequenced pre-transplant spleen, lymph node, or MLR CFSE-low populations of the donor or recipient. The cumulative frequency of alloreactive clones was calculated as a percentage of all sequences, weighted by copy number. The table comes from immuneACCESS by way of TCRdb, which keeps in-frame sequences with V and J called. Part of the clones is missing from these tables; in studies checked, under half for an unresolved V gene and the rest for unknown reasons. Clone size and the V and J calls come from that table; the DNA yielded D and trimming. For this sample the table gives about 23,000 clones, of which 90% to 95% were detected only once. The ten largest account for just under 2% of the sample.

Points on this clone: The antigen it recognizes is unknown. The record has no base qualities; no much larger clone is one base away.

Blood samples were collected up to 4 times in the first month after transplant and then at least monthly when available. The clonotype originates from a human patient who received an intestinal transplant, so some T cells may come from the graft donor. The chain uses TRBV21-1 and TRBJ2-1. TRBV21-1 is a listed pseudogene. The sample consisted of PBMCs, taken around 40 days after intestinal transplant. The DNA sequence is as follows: TGTGCCAGCAGCAAAGGGAATTCGCGCAATGAGCAGTTCTTC. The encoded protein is CASSKGNSRNEQFF.